These 20 T cell receptor beta chains were all obtained from the same sample, sequenced in a study of blood T cell repertoires in COVID-19. Assay: immunoSEQ multiplex PCR; the TCRdb copy retains only in-frame clones and omits some. Here the sample spans some 100,000 clones, 82% being singletons. Input material: peripheral blood. Every receptor here comes from a man aged 45 to 65 with active or convalescent COVID-19.

The V call is TRBV5-4, the J call TRBJ2-7; D is uncertain. The length of the CDR3 is 13 residues. The germline CDR1 and CDR2 sequences are SGHNT and YYREEE (reference sequence). Trimming took off 4 bases at V and 3 bases at J, with 11 bases between the two ends. The chain's CDR3 is CASSPLGNYEQYV. As DNA, the CDR3 is TGTGCCAGCAGCCCGCTAGGAAACTACGAGCAGTACGTC.

This chain connects TRBV27 to TRBJ1-4; D remains ambiguous. CDR3 size: 13 residues. The V gene lost 2 bases and the J gene lost 8 bases, with 9 bases spanning the gap. Germline CDR1 and CDR2: MNHEY and SMNVEV (reference sequence). This CDR3 reads CASSLREAEKLFF. The CDR3 coding sequence is TGTGCCAGCAGTTTACGGGAGGCGGAAAAACTGTTTTTT.

Many counts were recorded for this clone. CDR3 in DNA: TGTGCCAGCCGGGGAACGACGGTGGCCCAGTACTTC. Amino acid sequence: CASRGTTVAQYF. The chain joins TRBV12-3 or TRBV12-4 to TRBJ2-5, with D maybe TRBD2 (5 bases). Trimming stripped 8 bases from V and 9 bases from J, with 16 bases between. The CDR3 has 12 amino acids.

This clone was found once. V gene TRBV14 combines with J gene TRBJ1-5, with a possible D match to TRBD1 (6 bases). The CDR3 is made up of 16 amino acids. Trimming took 3 bases from V and 0 from J, leaving 12 bases between them. Germline CDR1 is SGHDN and CDR2 is FVKESK. In nucleotides, the CDR3 is TGTGCCAGCAGCCAGGGGACACTGTATAGCAATCAGCCCCAGCATTTT. This encodes CASSQGTLYSNQPQHF. The full variable domain, in which reference TRBV14 and TRBJ1-5 provide the parts outside the CDR3, is EAGVTQFPSHSVIEKGQTVTLRCDPISGHDNLYWYRRVMGKEIKFLLHFVKESKQDESGMPNNRFLAERTGGTYSTLKVQPAELEDSGVYFCASSQGTLYSNQPQHFGDGTRLSIL.

J is TRBJ2-7 and V is TRBV10-3; 9 positions match TRBD2. V lost 10 bases, J lost 1 base, and 8 bases stayed unmatched. CDR1 and CDR2 (germline): ENHRY, SYGVKD. This CDR3 has 14 residues. CDR3 protein: CATRPSGVSYEQYF. The CDR3 coding sequence is TGTGCCACCAGGCCTAGCGGGGTTTCCTACGAGCAGTACTTC.

The V gene is TRBV27, the J gene TRBJ2-7, with D tentatively TRBD2 (6 bases). Per germline, CDR1 MNHEY and CDR2 SMNVEV (reference sequence). The CDR3 contains 15 residues. V lost 2 bases, J lost 1 base, and 12 bases lay in between. This chain's CDR3 is CASSLEGAGSYEQYF. Here the CDR3 DNA reads TGTGCCAGCAGTTTAGAAGGGGCGGGATCCTACGAGCAGTACTTC.

This rearrangement joins TRBV19 to TRBJ1-1, with 10 bases that match TRBD1. The CDR3 length is 16 residues. Germline V gives CDR1 LNHDA, CDR2 SQIVND (reference sequence). J was trimmed by 0 bases and V by 10 bases; bases with no gene match: 11. The CDR3 bases are TGTGCCACCGTCCCGACAGGGGGCCTCATGAACACTGAAGCTTTCTTT. It translates to CATVPTGGLMNTEAFF.

The chain links TRBV5-1 to TRBJ2-1, with 14 bases lining up with TRBD2. V lost 3 bases and J lost 7; bases outside the gene matches: 9. CDR3 length equals 17 residues. Germline V lookup: CDR1 SGHRS, CDR2 YFSETQ. The CDR3 sequence: CASSSGTSGGLTNEQFF. CDR3 coding DNA: TGCGCCAGCAGCTCTGGGACTAGCGGGGGCCTTACGAATGAGCAGTTCTTC.

This chain links TRBV10-3 with TRBJ2-5; D may be TRBD2 (5 bases). Germline CDR1 reads ENHRY; CDR2 reads SYGVKD. CDR3 size: 14 residues. V was trimmed by 0 bases and J by 5 bases, leaving 10 bases between them. The CDR3 loop reads CAISESSGGETQYF. CDR3 nucleotide sequence: TGTGCCATCAGTGAGTCGTCGGGCGGGGAGACCCAGTACTTC.

This sequence joins TRBV27 and TRBJ2-7; 7 bases are a match to TRBD1. The germline gives CDR1 MNHEY, CDR2 SMNVEV (reference sequence). The length of the CDR3 is 15 residues. V trimming: 4 bases; J trimming: 2 bases; junction bases outside the gene matches: 8. DNA for the CDR3: TGTGCCAGCAGTTGGAATGGACAGGAGCCCTACGAGCAGTACTTC. It translates to CASSWNGQEPYEQYF.

The chain carries TRBV10-3 and TRBJ2-5; TRBD2 matches 8 bases. J gave up 5 bases and V 3 bases, and 5 bases lay outside the gene matches. In germline, CDR1 is ENHRY, CDR2 SYGVKD. The CDR3 consists of 14 residues. CDR3 in DNA: TGTGCCATCAGTGAAGGTAGCGGGGCGGAGACCCAGTACTTC. It specifies CAISEGSGAETQYF.

The CDR3 nucleotides are TGTGCCAGCAGTATTCAGCGGGGGGGCCCAGATACGCAGTATTTT. It yields the protein CASSIQRGGPDTQYF. The rearrangement joins TRBV28 to TRBJ2-3; 10 bases agree with TRBD2. The germline CDR1 and CDR2 sequences are MDHEN and SYDVKM. V gave up 5 bases and J gave up 4 bases; unmatched junction bases: 6. This CDR3 has 15 residues.

This clone was seen a handful of times. The V and J genes are TRBV6-5 and TRBJ2-5; maybe TRBD1 (6 bases). Germline loops: CDR1 MNHEY, CDR2 SVGAGI. Trimming removed 4 bases at V and 0 bases at J, with 6 bases between. This CDR3 has 13 residues. CDR3 protein: CASSWDNQETQYF. The CDR3 DNA follows: TGTGCCAGCAGTTGGGACAACCAAGAGACCCAGTACTTC.

This sequence joins TRBV29-1 and TRBJ1-1, with D hard to call. CDR3 length equals 13 residues. Germline assignment: CDR1 SQVTM and CDR2 ANQGSEA. The ends were cut back, 0 bases at V and 5 bases at J, with 10 bases in the middle. DNA for the CDR3: TGCAGCGTTGAAGAGGTCGCAGGTACTGAAGCTTTCTTT. Translation: CSVEEVAGTEAFF.

This clone was seen ten or more times. This CDR3 reads CASSQADRENTEAFF. The CDR3 DNA reads TGCGCCAGCAGCCAAGCTGACAGGGAGAACACTGAAGCTTTCTTT. The chain combines TRBV4-1 with TRBJ1-1; 7 nucleotides align to TRBD1. Unmatched junction bases numbered 3, after V lost 1 base and J lost 1 base. The CDR3 runs to 15 residues. The germline CDR1 and CDR2 sequences are MGHRA and YSYEKL.

The chain combines TRBV2 with TRBJ2-3; 12 bases are a match to TRBD2. The CDR3 consists of 17 residues. The J segment lost 2 bases and the V segment lost 6 bases, leaving 9 bases of the junction unmatched. The germline V gene encodes CDR1 SNHLY and CDR2 FYNNEI. CDR3 protein: CASSRWTSGAVTDTQYF. CDR3 DNA: TGTGCCAGCAGCCGATGGACTAGCGGGGCGGTCACAGATACGCAGTATTTT.

The rearrangement links TRBV30 to TRBJ1-4; D uncertain. CDR1 and CDR2 (germline): GTSNPN, SVGIG (reference sequence). This CDR3 comprises 16 residues. Trimming took off 0 bases at V and 4 bases at J, with 15 bases between the two ends. CDR3 in amino acids: CAWSVQGRLFNEKLFF. CDR3 bases: TGTGCCTGGAGTGTACAAGGCAGGTTGTTTAATGAAAAACTGTTTTTT.

This clone was seen only a few times. The V and J genes are TRBV5-1 and TRBJ2-5; 8 bases line up with TRBD2. With 3 bases clipped from V and 4 bases from J, the junction kept 11 bases outside the gene matches. CDR1 is SGHRS, CDR2 YFSETQ, per germline. The CDR3 has 16 residues. Written as DNA, the CDR3 is TGCGCCAGCAGCTACGGAGAATCCAGCGGGGGAGAGACCCAGTACTTC. Protein product: CASSYGESSGGETQYF.

This chain connects TRBV4-1 to TRBJ1-1; 11 nucleotides align to TRBD1. CDR1 is MGHRA and CDR2 is YSYEKL in the germline V gene. CDR3 length equals 17 residues. The trim removed 2 bases at V and 1 base at J, leaving 6 bases unmatched. The CDR3 DNA sequence: TGCGCCAGCAGCCAAAGGACAGGGGGCCGGAGGAACACTGAAGCTTTCTTT. Protein sequence: CASSQRTGGRRNTEAFF.

The V call is TRBV7-2, the J call TRBJ2-7; no clear D. Looked up from germline, CDR1 is SGHTA and CDR2 is FQGNSA. The CDR3 length is 12 residues. V was cut by 4 bases and J by 4 bases, with 8 bases left in between. CDR3 residues: CASSYTEYEQYF. In nucleotides, the CDR3 is TGTGCCAGCAGCTACACGGAGTACGAGCAGTACTTC.